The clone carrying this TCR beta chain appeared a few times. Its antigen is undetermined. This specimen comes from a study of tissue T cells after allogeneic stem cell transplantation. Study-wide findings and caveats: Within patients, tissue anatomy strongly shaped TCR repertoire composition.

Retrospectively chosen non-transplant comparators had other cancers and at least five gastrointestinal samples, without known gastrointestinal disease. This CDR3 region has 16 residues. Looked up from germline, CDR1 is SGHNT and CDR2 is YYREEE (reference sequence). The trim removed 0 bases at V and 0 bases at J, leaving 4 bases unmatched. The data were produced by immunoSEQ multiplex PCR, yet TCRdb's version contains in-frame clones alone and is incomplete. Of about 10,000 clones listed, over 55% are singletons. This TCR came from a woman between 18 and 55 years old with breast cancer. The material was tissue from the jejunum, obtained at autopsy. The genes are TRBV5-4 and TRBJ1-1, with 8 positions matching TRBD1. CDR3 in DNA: TGTGCCAGCAGCTTGGGGACAGGGATCATGAACACTGAAGCTTTCTTT. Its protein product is CASSLGTGIMNTEAFF.